Following are 14 T cell receptor beta chains from one sample sequenced in a study of T cells in Graves' hyperthyroidism and ophthalmopathy. Amplified regions were TCR beta CDR3 sequences from RNA transcripts. First-round RT-PCR targeting the TCR CDR3 was performed with the HTBI primer set. TCRdb redid the calling of the multiplex PCR reads with MiXCR, one entry per CDR3 protein. The sample includes 300,000 to 400,000 distinct CDR3 sequences, around 13% of them seen just once. The sample taken for sequencing was blood. Every receptor here comes from a woman aged 25 to 45 with Graves' hyperthyroidism.

V gene TRBV7-2 combines with J gene TRBJ2-1; D unclear. In germline, CDR1 is SGHTA, CDR2 FQGNSA. V was shortened by 2 bases and J by 3 bases, with 14 bases between the two germline ends. The CDR3 has 16 residues. This CDR3 is CASSLLGIGSYNEQFF. The CDR3 region has the DNA TGTGCCAGCAGCTTACTCGGCATAGGTAGCTACAATGAGCAGTTCTTC.

This clonotype was found many times. The V call is TRBV6-1, the J call TRBJ2-1; D remains unclear. Per germline, CDR1 MNHNS and CDR2 SASEGT. The CDR3 is made up of 11 amino acids. The CDR3 region is CAAALGNEQFF. The DNA of the CDR3 is TGTGCAGCAGCGTTAGGTAATGAGCAGTTCTTC.

This clonotype was counted between two and nine times. The V and J genes are TRBV14 and TRBJ2-1; 10 bases align to TRBD2. V was clipped by 5 bases and J by 2 bases; unmatched bases: 6. The CDR3 runs to 16 residues. Looked up from germline, CDR1 is SGHDN and CDR2 is FVKESK. The CDR3 protein is CASSKNLAGAYNEQFF. As DNA, the CDR3 is TGTGCCAGCAGCAAAAATCTAGCGGGAGCCTACAATGAGCAGTTCTTC.

This clonotype appeared a few times. The rearrangement uses TRBV12-3 or TRBV12-4 and TRBJ1-3, with unresolved D. With 9 bases removed from V and 2 bases from J, the gap between germline ends came to 2 bases. The CDR3 has 10 residues. The CDR3 DNA is TGTGCCAGTGCTGGAAACACCATATATTTT. Translating it yields CASAGNTIYF.

This clonotype has just a few counts. The rearrangement uses TRBV15 and TRBJ1-2; D is unresolved. This CDR3 comprises 14 residues. Looked up from germline, CDR1 is LNHNV and CDR2 is YYDKDF (reference sequence). The germline V and J ends were trimmed by 3 bases and 7 bases, with 15 bases remaining between them. The CDR3 DNA follows: TGTGCCACCAGCAGCGCTACGAAAGAGGGTGGCTACACCTTC. Translated, it gives CATSSATKEGGYTF.

This clonotype has a count of ten or more. The CDR3 protein is CSASLSRDPYEQYF. CDR3 in DNA: TGCAGTGCTAGCCTCTCCCGGGATCCCTACGAGCAGTACTTC. V gene TRBV20-1 combines with J gene TRBJ2-7, with D maybe TRBD2 (5 bases). Germline lookup yields CDR1 DFQATT and CDR2 SNEGSKA (reference sequence). V was pared by 3 bases and J by 2 bases, with 14 bases between. This CDR3 comprises 14 residues.

In its sample, this clonotype was seen a few times. The chain uses TRBV29-1 and TRBJ1-4; TRBD1 agrees at 7 bases. Germline V gene data show CDR1 as SQVTM and CDR2 as ANQGSEA. The CDR3 is 12 residues long. V shed 4 bases, J shed 9 bases, and the junction held 5 bases outside the gene matches. CDR3 loop: CSVGGQSQKLFF. The CDR3, as DNA: TGCAGCGTTGGGGGACAGTCCCAAAAACTGTTTTTT.

This clonotype was picked up many times. The chain carries TRBV19 and TRBJ1-1; TRBD1 matches 7 bases. V lost 4 bases and J lost 7; bases outside the gene matches: 9. The germline V gene encodes CDR1 LNHDA and CDR2 SQIVND (reference sequence). This CDR3 region has 14 residues. CDR3 nucleotides: TGTGCCAGTAGTACCAGAAGGGACAGAGTTGAAGCTTTCTTT. Protein: CASSTRRDRVEAFF. Full variable domain (rest looked up from reference TRBV19 and TRBJ1-1): DGGITQSPKYLFRKEGQNVTLSCEQNLNHDAMYWYRQDPGQGLRLIYYSQIVNDFQKGDIAEGYSVSREKKESFPLTVTSAQKNPTAFYLCASSTRRDRVEAFFGQGTRLTVV.

J is TRBJ2-5 and V is TRBV30, with D unresolved. This CDR3 is 12 amino acids long. Trimming took 2 bases from V and 1 from J, leaving 5 bases between them. CDR1 and CDR2 from the germline V gene are GTSNPN and SVGIG (reference sequence). DNA for the CDR3: TGTGCCTGGAGTAATATCCAAGAGACCCAGTACTTC. This gives the protein CAWSNIQETQYF.

This clonotype was seen at least ten times. This rearrangement joins TRBV12-3 or TRBV12-4 to TRBJ2-7, with a tentative D call TRBD2 (6 bases). This CDR3 is 14 amino acids long. The V and J ends lost 1 base and 9 bases respectively, with 16 bases between them. The CDR3 sequence: CASSLGGTRIGQYF. CDR3 DNA: TGTGCCAGCAGTTTAGGCGGGACCAGGATCGGGCAGTACTTC.

This clonotype was seen ten or more times. The gene calls are TRBV9 and TRBJ1-2, with TRBD1 as a possible D gene (6 bases). Germline CDR1 SGDLS, CDR2 YYNGEE. This CDR3 contains 16 residues. With 3 bases removed from V and 3 bases from J, the gap between germline ends came to 18 bases. The CDR3 sequence is CASSAPSRGDDYGYTF. The CDR3 DNA follows: TGTGCCAGCAGCGCCCCATCAAGGGGGGACGACTATGGCTACACCTTC.

This clonotype showed up many times. This CDR3 is CASSHTDRVGEQYF. Written as DNA, the CDR3 is TGTGCCAGCAGCCATACTGACAGGGTTGGCGAGCAGTACTTC. The rearrangement joins TRBV6-5 to TRBJ2-7; the match to TRBD1 covers 7 bases. The germline V gene encodes CDR1 MNHEY and CDR2 SVGAGI. J lost 6 bases, V lost 6 bases, and 11 bases had no gene match. The CDR3 runs 14 residues.

This clonotype has at least ten counts. This chain uses TRBV11-2 with TRBJ1-6, with 10 bases that match TRBD1. V was pared by 3 bases and J by 7 bases, with 3 bases of the junction left unmatched. The CDR3 covers 15 residues. In germline, CDR1 is SGHAT, CDR2 FQNNGV. CDR3 residues: CASSFLGQGNSPLHF. The CDR3 bases are TGTGCCAGCAGCTTTCTGGGACAGGGGAATTCACCCCTCCACTTT.

This clonotype appeared a single time. The chain recombines TRBV19 with TRBJ1-3; no definite D call. CDR1 and CDR2 (germline): LNHDA, SQIVND (reference sequence). The CDR3 totals 15 residues. V lost 6 bases and J lost 0, with 12 bases in between. The CDR3 loop reads CASSSQLTSGNTIYF. In nucleotides, the CDR3 is TGTGCCAGTAGCAGCCAGCTAACCTCTGGAAACACCATATATTTT.